One and the same sample provided the 29 T cell receptor beta chains below, sequenced in a study of T cell responses to AZD1222 COVID-19 vaccine. Repertoires were generated with immunoSEQ multiplex PCR, while TCRdb's copy carries only in-frame clones and drops some. The data contain 80,000 or so clones, nearly 90% of them singletons. This specimen was peripheral blood, taken on day 0 of AZD1222 vaccination. The receptors here all came from an adult in good health.

The chain has TRBV5-6 and TRBJ1-1, with 9 bases identical to TRBD1. There are 16 residues in the CDR3. After removal of 3 bases from V and 2 bases from J, the junction contained 8 bases not matched to a gene. Looked up from germline, CDR1 is SGHDT and CDR2 is YYEEEE. DNA of the CDR3: TGTGCCAGCAGCTGGGACAGGGCGGTTGTAAACACTGAAGCTTTCTTT. It codes for CASSWDRAVVNTEAFF.

V is TRBV6-1 and J is TRBJ2-4; no clear D. Per the germline V gene, CDR1 is MNHNS and CDR2 is SASEGT. With 3 bases removed from V and 0 bases from J, the gap between germline ends came to 12 bases. This CDR3 has 16 residues. The CDR3 DNA follows: TGTGCCAGCAGTGAGGGCTGGACGCTAGCCAAAAACATTCAGTACTTC. The encoded protein is CASSEGWTLAKNIQYF.

The chain links TRBV3-1 (or the pseudogene TRBV3-2) to TRBJ2-5; the match to TRBD1 covers 7 bases. Unmatched junction bases numbered 14, after V lost 11 bases and J lost 5 bases. Germline V gene data show CDR1 as LGHDT and CDR2 as YNNKEL (reference sequence). This CDR3 spans 14 amino acids. The chain's CDR3 is CAASREGTVETQYF. The CDR3 DNA sequence: TGTGCCGCCAGTCGAGAAGGGACAGTGGAGACCCAGTACTTC.

This clone was picked up a small number of times. The chain couples TRBV6-2 or TRBV6-3 to TRBJ2-6; the D gene is possibly TRBD2 (5 bases). This CDR3 spans 15 amino acids. Germline CDR1 MNHEY, CDR2 SVGEGT. V lost 2 bases, J lost 0 bases, and 5 bases lay in between. CDR3 DNA sequence: TGTGCCAGCAGTTACGGGAGCTCTGGGGCCAACGTCCTGACTTTC. This sequence encodes CASSYGSSGANVLTF.

This sequence joins TRBV7-9 and TRBJ2-7, with D unclear. The CDR3 has 12 amino acids. CDR1 is SEHNR, CDR2 FQNEAQ, per germline (reference sequence). Trimming cost V 4 bases and J 3 bases, with 7 bases left between them. For the CDR3, the DNA is TGTGCCAGCAGCTCCCCATACTACGAGCAGTACTTC. It encodes CASSSPYYEQYF.

This chain joins TRBV18 and TRBJ1-2, with TRBD1 matching over 7 bases. The CDR3 covers 15 residues. Germline assignment: CDR1 KGHSH and CDR2 LQKENI. After removal of 3 bases from V and 4 bases from J, the junction contained 8 bases not matched to a gene. The CDR3 is CASSPQGTDSYGYTF. CDR3 DNA sequence: TGTGCCAGCTCACCCCAGGGGACAGATAGCTATGGCTACACCTTC.

The gene calls are TRBV6-1 and TRBJ1-5; TRBD1 matches 7 bases. There are 14 residues in the CDR3. V lost 3 bases to trimming and J lost 2 bases; unmatched junction nucleotides: 1. The germline V gene has CDR1 MNHNS and CDR2 SASEGT. In nucleotides, the CDR3 is TGTGCCAGCAGTGACAGGGGGGGCAATCAGCCCCAGCATTTT. This encodes CASSDRGGNQPQHF.

The chain is built from TRBV15 and TRBJ2-7, with 8 bases matching TRBD1. Germline V gene lookup returns CDR1 LNHNV and CDR2 YYDKDF (reference sequence). J was trimmed by 5 bases and V by 5 bases; bases with no gene match: 8. The CDR3 runs to 14 residues. CDR3 sequence: CATSPRTGKDEQYF. The CDR3, as DNA: TGTGCCACCAGCCCTAGGACAGGGAAAGACGAGCAGTACTTC.

The chain carries TRBV19 and TRBJ1-2, with TRBD1 matching 9 bases. CDR3 length: 15 residues. Looked up from germline, CDR1 is LNHDA and CDR2 is SQIVND (reference sequence). With V trimmed by 8 bases and J by 4 bases, 11 bases remained unmatched. The CDR3 is CASVPWGTGLYGYTF. In DNA form, the CDR3 reads TGTGCCAGTGTCCCGTGGGGGACAGGGCTCTATGGCTACACCTTC.

The chain couples TRBV7-9 to TRBJ2-2, with D possibly matching TRBD1 (5 bases). V lost 1 base and J 6 bases, leaving 9 bases between the germline ends. CDR1 and CDR2 (germline): SEHNR, FQNEAQ (reference sequence). The length of the CDR3 is 14 residues. Written as DNA, the CDR3 is TGTGCCAGCAGCTTAGTAGGGGTGGCCGGGGAGCTGTTTTTT. This codes for CASSLVGVAGELFF.

V usage is TRBV18 and J usage is TRBJ2-1; 7 bases fit TRBD1. In germline, CDR1 is KGHSH, CDR2 LQKENI. Trimming took 2 bases from V and 8 from J; bases not matched to a gene: 9. The CDR3 spans 15 residues. CDR3 in amino acids: CASSPGTVGLDEQFF. Written as DNA, the CDR3 is TGTGCCAGCTCACCAGGGACAGTTGGTTTAGATGAGCAGTTCTTC.

This clone is a singleton in its sample. The rearrangement uses TRBV5-1 and TRBJ2-1; D possibly uses TRBD1 or TRBD2 (5 bases each). Trimming cost V 3 bases and J 10 bases, with 8 bases left between them. CDR1 is SGHRS and CDR2 is YFSETQ in the germline V gene. CDR3 length: 11 amino acids. The CDR3 sequence: CASSWDGEQFF. The DNA of the CDR3 is TGCGCCAGCAGCTGGGACGGGGAGCAGTTCTTC.

The rearrangement uses TRBV18 and TRBJ1-6; 10 nucleotides align to TRBD1. Germline loops: CDR1 KGHSH, CDR2 LQKENI. The CDR3 sequence is 17 residues long. V lost 6 bases and J lost 8; bases outside the gene matches: 13. This CDR3 reads CASSPNRPGTGDSPLHF. The CDR3 region has the DNA TGTGCCAGCTCGCCTAACCGACCAGGGACAGGGGATTCACCCCTCCACTTT.

This clone is a singleton in its sample. The chain joins TRBV21-1 to TRBJ1-1. TRBV21-1 is assigned pseudogene status. The CDR3 sequence is 16 residues long. The CDR3: CASSPRSGVMNTEAFF. CDR3 nucleotides: TGTGCCAGCAGCCCCCGGTCGGGGGTTATGAACACTGAAGCTTTCTTT.

This clone was detected only a few times. The rearrangement links TRBV4-2 to TRBJ2-3; 10 nucleotides align to TRBD2. Germline loops: CDR1 LGHNA, CDR2 YNFKEQ. This CDR3 region has 16 residues. The V gene end was trimmed by 1 base and the J gene end by 4 bases; junction bases not matched to a gene: 5. The CDR3 region is CASSQGASGSADTQYF. CDR3 DNA: TGTGCCAGCAGCCAAGGGGCTAGCGGGAGCGCAGATACGCAGTATTTT.

This clone was recorded once. J is TRBJ1-1 and V is TRBV4-1; D unresolved. Germline V CDR1 and CDR2: MGHRA, YSYEKL. The CDR3 runs 13 residues. The V gene lost 5 bases and the J gene lost 4 bases, with 11 bases spanning the gap. The CDR3 is CASSGTEGTEAFF. The CDR3 DNA sequence: TGCGCCAGCAGCGGTACAGAAGGCACTGAAGCTTTCTTT.

The chain uses TRBV10-3 and TRBJ2-7; tentative D call: TRBD1 (6 bases). The CDR3 runs 15 residues. V gave up 11 bases and J gave up 3 bases, with 23 bases separating them. Germline V CDR1 and CDR2: ENHRY, SYGVKD. CDR3 coding DNA: TGTGCCCACAGCCCGGGACAAGAAGTCCACTACGAGCAGTACTTC. Its protein product is CAHSPGQEVHYEQYF.

V is TRBV2 and J is TRBJ1-6, with TRBD1 matching over 7 bases. In germline, CDR1 is SNHLY, CDR2 FYNNEI. With V trimmed by 8 bases and J by 10 bases, 8 bases remained unmatched. The CDR3 runs 13 residues. The CDR3, as DNA: TGTGCCAGCCGAAGGACAGGCGGCTCACCCCTCCACTTT. It encodes CASRRTGGSPLHF.

Written as DNA, the CDR3 is TGTGCCAGCAGTGAATATATCGTCCGGGACGGCTACACCTTC. This translates into CASSEYIVRDGYTF. The gene calls are TRBV25-1 and TRBJ1-2; weak D call: TRBD1 (5 bases). CDR1 and CDR2 from the germline V gene are MGHDK and SYGVNS. The CDR3 is 14 residues long. The V end was cut by 0 bases, the J end by 8 bases, with 13 bases between.

The chain is built from TRBV19 and TRBJ1-1; TRBD1 agrees at 8 bases. This CDR3 spans 14 amino acids. The V gene's germline CDR1 is LNHDA and CDR2 SQIVND (reference sequence). V shed 5 bases and J 1 base; nucleotides not matched to a gene: 3. CDR3 nucleotides: TGTGCCAGTAGTTTGGACAGGGCGAACACTGAAGCTTTCTTT. It specifies CASSLDRANTEAFF. The full variable domain, completed using reference TRBV19 and TRBJ1-1, is DGGITQSPKYLFRKEGQNVTLSCEQNLNHDAMYWYRQDPGQGLRLIYYSQIVNDFQKGDIAEGYSVSREKKESFPLTVTSAQKNPTAFYLCASSLDRANTEAFFGQGTRLTVV.

The V call is TRBV7-3, the J call TRBJ1-6, with 7 bases that match TRBD1. V lost 9 bases to trimming and J lost 6 bases; unmatched junction nucleotides: 8. Germline V gene data show CDR1 as SGHTA and CDR2 as FQGTGA. This CDR3 has 14 amino acids. The CDR3 nucleotides are TGTGCCAGTTCCATTGGGACAGCTAATTCACCCCTCCACTTT. The encoded protein is CASSIGTANSPLHF.

The gene calls are TRBV21-1 and TRBJ1-5. TRBV21-1 is reported as a pseudogene. There are 13 residues in the CDR3. This CDR3 is CARIPGHNQPQHF. The CDR3 bases are TGTGCCAGGATTCCGGGTCATAATCAGCCCCAGCATTTT.

Notes on this clone: Mismatch with germline at one junction end may stem from a read error. J is TRBJ1-1 and V is TRBV7-2; the match to TRBD1 covers 11 bases. This CDR3 is 15 amino acids long. In germline, CDR1 is SGHTA, CDR2 FQGNSA. CDR3 sequence: CASRLAGQGAPEAFF. The DNA for the CDR3 is TGTGCCAGCAGATTAGCTGGACAGGGGGCCCCTGAAGCTTTCTTT.

This clone was counted once. The chain combines TRBV10-3 with TRBJ1-5, with D perhaps matching TRBD1 (6 bases). The CDR3 contains 16 residues. The germline CDR1 and CDR2 sequences are ENHRY and SYGVKD. V lost 0 bases to trimming and J lost 2 bases, with 11 bases between them. The CDR3 protein is CAISESGGAGNQPQHF. DNA for the CDR3: TGTGCCATCAGTGAGTCGGGGGGGGCGGGCAATCAGCCCCAGCATTTT.

This chain joins TRBV11-2 and TRBJ2-1; TRBD2 matches 10 bases. V lost 3 bases and J lost 4; bases outside the gene matches: 9. The germline V gene has CDR1 SGHAT and CDR2 FQNNGV. This CDR3 has 17 amino acids. This chain's CDR3 is CASSFLRGTSVYNEQFF. The CDR3 DNA reads TGTGCCAGCAGCTTTTTACGGGGGACTAGCGTATACAATGAGCAGTTCTTC.

The chain employs TRBV2 and TRBJ1-5; no reliable D call. Deletions cut 7 bases from V and 6 bases from J, with 10 bases between. The CDR3 consists of 12 residues. CDR1 and CDR2 from the germline V gene are SNHLY and FYNNEI. The CDR3, as DNA: TGTGCCAGCACCAAAGGTAGTCAGCCCCAGCATTTT. It yields the protein CASTKGSQPQHF.

The J gene is TRBJ2-1, the V gene TRBV4-2; D gene ambiguous. Germline assignment: CDR1 LGHNA and CDR2 YNFKEQ. V was clipped by 4 bases and J by 9 bases, with 19 bases between them. CDR3 size: 15 residues. DNA of the CDR3: TGTGCCAGCAGCCCCTTAGTTTCTGTATTGGGTGAGCAGTTCTTC. Translating it yields CASSPLVSVLGEQFF.

V usage is TRBV11-1 and J usage is TRBJ2-5; D not certain. V lost 5 bases, J lost 1 base, and 17 bases lay in between. Germline V gene data show CDR1 as SGHAT and CDR2 as FQDESV (reference sequence). This CDR3 contains 16 residues. The CDR3 bases are TGTGCCAGCAGCACCGCTCGGGCCTTGGTCCAAGAGACCCAGTACTTC. As protein: CASSTARALVQETQYF.

This rearrangement joins TRBV6-2 or TRBV6-3 to TRBJ2-1, with TRBD2 as a possible D gene (5 bases). This CDR3 contains 13 residues. Trimming stripped 0 bases from V and 15 bases from J, with 15 bases between. Germline CDR1 reads MNHEY; CDR2 reads SVGEGT. The CDR3 bases are TGTGCCAGCAGTTACTCGGGCGGCGGGCATGTGTTCTTC. This sequence encodes CASSYSGGGHVFF.